This T cell receptor (beta chain) was observed in a study of blood T cell repertoires in COVID-19. Study context: The samples span acute and convalescent COVID-19 from the United States, Italy and Spain. T cells, B-cell-depleted T cells, or PBMCs provided the cDNA or gDNA that served as material.

TCRdb's copy holds only in-frame clones and misses some; the assay was immunoSEQ multiplex PCR. The table records a few hundred thousand clones, about 82% of them present only once. What was sequenced was peripheral blood. This receptor was identified in a man over 45 with active or convalescent COVID-19.

The CDR3 loop reads CASDKPTGGNQPQHF. The CDR3, as DNA: TGTGCCAGTGATAAACCGACAGGGGGCAATCAGCCCCAGCATTTT. The J gene is TRBJ1-5, the V gene TRBV28, with TRBD1 matching 8 bases. The CDR3 is 15 residues long. The germline CDR1 and CDR2 sequences are MDHEN and SYDVKM. The ends lost 9 bases at V and 2 bases at J; junction bases unmatched: 9.